Listed below are T cell receptor beta chains from one sample, sequenced in a study of spatial heterogeneity in lung cancer. TCRdb analysed the 5' RACE reads with MiXCR anew, one entry per CDR3 protein. The sample yields 30,000 to 40,000 distinct CDR3 sequences, 5.2% seen once. The sequencing used PBMCs, collected at surgery. The receptors were gathered from a female donor with early-stage non-small cell lung cancer. Both conserved end residues are part of each CDR3. The order of the fields is D gene, J gene, V gene, clone size, CDR3 protein, CDR3 DNA. D genes are given only for firm matches. Size values are once, few and many counts, or a class for expanded clones, and some rows have none.

>.|TRBJ2-3|TRBV6-2/TRBV6-3|many
CASRRQVLPTDTQYF
TGTGCCAGCAGACGACAGGTATTGCCCACAGATACGCAGTATTTT
>TRBD2|TRBJ2-1|TRBV7-2|many
CASSPRGGNEQFF
TGTGCCAGCAGCCCACGGGGGGGCAATGAGCAGTTCTTC
>TRBD1|TRBJ2-2|TRBV15|few
CATSTVPGQGNWGGGELFF
TGTGCCACCAGCACAGTACCGGGACAGGGGAACTGGGGCGGCGGGGAGCTGTTTTTT
>.|TRBJ1-2|TRBV27|many
CASRGGHGAQYGYTF
TGTGCCAGCAGGGGGGGACACGGGGCCCAGTATGGCTACACCTTC
>TRBD2|TRBJ2-3|TRBV2|many
CASTEGLAGRDTQYF
TGTGCCAGCACCGAGGGACTAGCGGGGAGGGATACGCAGTATTTT
>.|TRBJ2-2|TRBV4-1|many
CASSLERDIGELFF
TGCGCCAGCAGTCTCGAACGGGATATCGGGGAGCTGTTTTTT
>.|TRBJ2-7|TRBV20-1|many
CSASGGFYEQYF
TGCAGTGCTAGCGGGGGATTCTACGAGCAGTACTTC
>.|TRBJ1-2|TRBV30|.
CAWRSDTVYGYTF
TGTGCCTGGAGATCGGACACGGTCTATGGCTACACCTTC
>.|TRBJ1-6|TRBV7-3|few
CASSSDGNNSPLHF
TGTGCCAGCAGCTCTGACGGAAATAATTCACCCCTCCACTTT
>.|TRBJ2-3|TRBV12-3/TRBV12-4|many
CASSPDTFITDTQYF
TGTGCCAGCAGTCCGGACACCTTCATCACAGATACGCAGTATTTT
>.|TRBJ1-1|TRBV3-1|many
CASSQDPMNTEAFF
TGTGCCAGCAGCCAAGATCCGATGAACACTGAAGCTTTCTTT
>.|TRBJ2-3|TRBV5-1|many
CASSLDGGTDTQYF
TGCGCCAGCAGCTTGGACGGGGGCACAGATACGCAGTATTTT
>.|TRBJ2-2|TRBV7-9|many
CASSHSGTKDTGELFF
TGTGCCAGCAGCCATAGCGGCACCAAGGACACCGGGGAGCTGTTTTTT
>.|TRBJ2-5|TRBV7-2|few
CATRRGGAGETQYF
TGTGCCACCAGAAGGGGGGGGGCCGGTGAGACCCAGTACTTC
>.|TRBJ2-1|TRBV11-1|few
CASSLIDGFSYNEQFF
TGTGCCAGCAGCTTAATAGATGGGTTCTCCTACAATGAGCAGTTCTTC
>TRBD2|TRBJ2-3|TRBV7-2|few
CASSPRTSGGSDTQYF
TGTGCCAGCAGCCCCAGGACTAGCGGGGGGTCAGATACGCAGTATTTT
>TRBD1|TRBJ1-6|TRBV15|.
CATSINRGRIDNSPLHF
TGTGCCACCAGCATAAACAGGGGGCGCATTGATAATTCACCCCTCCACTTT
>TRBD1|TRBJ1-5|TRBV19|many
CASSSNSPGGEAQHF
TGTGCCAGTAGTAGCAACTCACCAGGGGGCGAGGCCCAGCATTTT
>TRBD1|TRBJ1-2|TRBV12-3/TRBV12-4|many
CAIPPGQGAPNYGYTF
TGTGCCATTCCCCCCGGACAGGGGGCTCCTAACTATGGCTACACCTTC
>.|TRBJ1-2|TRBV6-2/TRBV6-3|many
CASSYQGRSYGYTF
TGTGCCAGCAGTTACCAGGGTAGGAGCTATGGCTACACCTTC
>TRBD1|TRBJ1-2|TRBV2|many
CASSLGTAGGYTF
TGTGCCAGCAGCCTCGGGACAGCGGGTGGCTACACCTTC
>.|TRBJ1-2|TRBV6-2/TRBV6-3|many
CASSSRIYGYTF
TGTGCCAGCAGTTCCCGGATTTATGGCTACACCTTC
>TRBD1|TRBJ2-5|TRBV7-3|many
CASRMTGSETQYF
TGTGCCAGCAGGATGACAGGGTCGGAGACCCAGTACTTC
>TRBD1|TRBJ2-3|TRBV7-2|many
CASSMGQGKDTQYF
TGTGCCAGCAGTATGGGACAGGGTAAAGATACGCAGTATTTT
>.|TRBJ1-1|TRBV7-9|few
CASSLAWGRENTEAFF
TGTGCCAGCAGCTTAGCTTGGGGCAGGGAGAACACTGAAGCTTTCTTT
>.|TRBJ1-2|TRBV7-9|few
CASSPLNYGYTF
TGTGCCAGCAGCCCTCTAAACTATGGCTACACCTTC
>TRBD2|TRBJ2-2|TRBV5-1|many
CASSPARAGGANTGELFF
TGCGCCAGCAGCCCCGCGCGCGCGGGGGGCGCGAACACCGGGGAGCTGTTTTTT
>.|TRBJ2-7|TRBV29-1|many
CSAGDILYEQYF
TGCAGCGCGGGGGACATACTTTACGAGCAGTACTTC
>.|TRBJ2-3|TRBV5-1|many
CASSLQAGTDTQYF
TGCGCCAGCAGCTTACAGGCAGGCACAGATACGCAGTATTTT
>.|TRBJ1-5|TRBV28|many
CASSQFPPRKEGEDSNQPQHF
TGTGCCAGCAGTCAATTTCCCCCCAGGAAGGAAGGTGAGGATAGCAATCAGCCCCAGCATTTT
>.|TRBJ2-4|TRBV5-6|many
CASSSPPSRAQNIQYF
TGTGCCAGCAGCTCCCCTCCGAGCCGGGCCCAAAACATTCAGTACTTC
>.|TRBJ2-5|TRBV7-8|few
CASTFYRVGETQYF
TGTGCCAGCACTTTCTACAGGGTTGGGGAGACCCAGTACTTC
>.|TRBJ2-2|TRBV3-1|.
CASSQVGWGGTGELFF
TGTGCCAGCAGCCAAGTCGGCTGGGGAGGCACCGGGGAGCTGTTTTTT
>TRBD1|TRBJ1-1|TRBV29-1|many
CSVPCRRQGGTEAFF
TGCAGCGTTCCCTGTAGGAGGCAGGGGGGCACTGAAGCTTTCTTT
>.|TRBJ2-7|TRBV7-3|many
CASSLGSTNEQYF
TGTGCCAGCAGCTTGGGCAGTACCAACGAGCAGTACTTC
>TRBD1|TRBJ1-5|TRBV6-2/TRBV6-3|many
CASRPGQVRHSNQPQHF
TGTGCCAGCAGACCGGGACAGGTTCGTCATAGCAATCAGCCCCAGCATTTT
>.|TRBJ2-1|TRBV7-8|many
CASRLRGGPGNEQFF
TGTGCCAGCAGGCTCAGGGGTGGGCCAGGGAATGAGCAGTTCTTC
>TRBD1|TRBJ2-7|TRBV10-3|.
CAISQTGDSYEQYF
TGTGCCATCAGCCAGACAGGGGACTCCTACGAGCAGTACTTC
>.|TRBJ1-2|TRBV6-5|many
CASSYRVGLTPNYGYTF
TGTGCCAGCAGTTACAGGGTTGGGCTAACTCCTAACTATGGCTACACCTTC
>.|TRBJ2-2|TRBV27|few
CASTSGRGRGGELFF
TGTGCCAGCACTTCGGGCAGGGGACGTGGCGGGGAGCTGTTTTTT
>TRBD2|TRBJ2-5|TRBV19|few
CASSLAGGGQETQYF
TGTGCCAGTAGTTTGGCGGGGGGCGGGCAAGAGACCCAGTACTTC
>TRBD2|TRBJ2-1|TRBV29-1|many
CSVDLAGVYNEQFF
TGCAGCGTTGACTTGGCGGGGGTATACAATGAGCAGTTCTTC
>.|TRBJ2-1|TRBV11-2|many
CASRATFRVVGSYNEQFF
TGTGCCAGCAGAGCGACGTTCAGGGTCGTCGGCTCCTACAATGAGCAGTTCTTC
>.|TRBJ2-2|TRBV7-6|few
CASYTKDWNTGELFF
TGTGCCAGCTACACCAAAGACTGGAACACCGGGGAGCTGTTTTTT
>TRBD1|TRBJ2-5|TRBV20-1|many
CSAGGQDQETQYF
TGCAGTGCTGGGGGACAGGACCAAGAGACCCAGTACTTC
>TRBD2|TRBJ2-1|TRBV9|many
CASSVAAGAFSSYNEQFF
TGTGCCAGCAGCGTAGCAGCGGGGGCCTTCAGCTCCTACAATGAGCAGTTCTTC
>.|TRBJ2-7|TRBV20-1|.
CSARDRVGGQYF
TGCAGTGCTAGAGATCGAGTCGGAGGGCAGTACTTC
>.|TRBJ2-3|TRBV28|few
CASAFGTRYGNTQYF
TGTGCCAGTGCCTTCGGGACCCGGTACGGGAATACGCAGTATTTT
>.|TRBJ1-5|TRBV7-8|.
CASSLRGPAQPQHF
TGTGCCAGCAGCTTGAGAGGACCCGCTCAGCCCCAGCATTTT
>.|TRBJ2-2|TRBV20-1|many
CSAWSGGELFF
TGCAGTGCGTGGTCGGGCGGGGAGCTGTTTTTT
>.|TRBJ2-3|TRBV19|many
CASSIAAGGQGADTQYF
TGTGCCAGTAGTATAGCTGCCGGGGGCCAGGGGGCAGATACGCAGTATTTT